This is a list of T cell receptor beta chains from one sample in a study of cytomegalovirus exposure and HLA in healthy donors. TCRdb's table, derived via immunoSEQ multiplex PCR, lists solely in-frame clones and lacks some. This sample has fewer than 150,000 clones; about 78% occur once, and the top ten carry 3.9%. The sample comprised PBMCs. Receptor source: a young man in good health and CMV-seronegative. The CDR3 runs from the conserved cysteine through the conserved F or W. A D gene is named only where the DNA matches it firmly. Clone size appears in some rows only: once, few, many, or a class for an expanded clone.

TRBD2	TRBV7-8	.	TRBJ2-7	CASSPGLAGGHLSYEQYF	TGTGCCAGCAGCCCCGGACTAGCGGGGGGGCATCTAAGCTACGAGCAGTACTTC
.	TRBV27	.	TRBJ2-7	CASSLETGYEQYF	TGTGCCAGCAGTTTGGAAACGGGTTACGAGCAGTACTTC
.	TRBV25-1	.	TRBJ2-7	CASSDKLESYEQYF	TGTGCCAGCAGTGATAAGTTAGAATCCTACGAGCAGTACTTC
TRBD1	TRBV27	.	TRBJ2-2	CASSFQGATGELFF	TGTGCCAGCAGTTTCCAGGGGGCCACCGGGGAGCTGTTTTTT
TRBD1	TRBV6-1	.	TRBJ1-5	CASNDRALSQPQHF	TGTGCCAGCAACGACAGGGCGTTGAGTCAGCCCCAGCATTTT
TRBD2	TRBV14	.	TRBJ2-5	CASCLAGTETQYF	TGTGCCAGCTGTCTAGCGGGCACGGAGACCCAGTACTTC
TRBD2	TRBV9	once	TRBJ2-1	CASSVTPGLAAYNEQFF	TGTGCCAGCAGCGTTACTCCGGGACTAGCGGCCTACAATGAGCAGTTCTTC
TRBD1	TRBV27	.	TRBJ2-2	CASSPWDRATGELFF	TGTGCCAGCAGTCCATGGGACAGGGCCACCGGGGAGCTGTTTTTT
TRBD1	TRBV28	once	TRBJ1-1	CASSLFGQGRHTEAFF	TGTGCCAGCAGTTTATTCGGACAGGGGAGGCACACTGAAGCTTTCTTT
TRBD2	TRBV7-9	.	TRBJ2-1	CASSSPLADNEQFF	TGTGCCAGCAGCTCCCCCCTAGCGGACAATGAGCAGTTCTTC
TRBD2	TRBV5-1	.	TRBJ2-5	CASSIQSGEQETQYF	TGCGCCAGCAGCATCCAGAGCGGGGAACAAGAGACCCAGTACTTC
TRBD2	TRBV27	.	TRBJ2-5	CASSLGASGRSQETQYF	TGTGCCAGCAGTTTAGGGGCAAGCGGGAGGTCCCAAGAGACCCAGTACTTC
TRBD1	TRBV27	few	TRBJ1-2	CASSSRGRDGYTF	TGTGCCAGCAGTTCTAGGGGGCGCGATGGCTACACCTTC
TRBD1	TRBV29-1	.	TRBJ2-7	CSVEDVQGVPYEQYF	TGCAGCGTTGAAGATGTGCAGGGGGTCCCCTACGAGCAGTACTTC
.	TRBV14	.	TRBJ2-7	CASSQTSGGRTYEQYF	TGTGCCAGCAGCCAGACGTCCGGGGGGCGTACCTACGAGCAGTACTTC
.	TRBV11-3	.	TRBJ2-2	CASRSRQFTGELFF	TGTGCCAGCAGGAGTCGACAGTTCACCGGGGAGCTGTTTTTT
TRBD2	TRBV2	.	TRBJ2-7	CASSSGTSGGSSYEQYF	TGTGCCAGCAGTTCGGGGACTAGCGGGGGGAGCTCCTACGAGCAGTACTTC